This T cell receptor beta chain was documented in a study of T cell repertoires in cytomegalovirus infection. Across the study: Well-studied HLA-B-restricted CMV epitopes were used in the study alongside recently identified HLA-C-restricted ones. An indication of both CMV infection and matching HLA type came from public TCR beta signatures. The study, taken as a whole, reports: The ex vivo response was dominated by HLA-C-restricted CMV-specific TCR beta clonotypes. The cumulative frequency of public TCR beta families distinguished individuals who carried CMV together with the relevant HLA.

MiXCR was run by TCRdb on the reads, yielding one entry per CDR3 protein. Seen here are fewer than 70,000 distinct CDR3 sequences, less than 30% observed once, and the top ten hold 59%. A remark on this clonotype: Its antigen is as yet unknown.

The sequence derives from a human donor in good health (CMV status not recorded). Some clones in this sample may be carry-over from other donors' samples. The sample here was CD8+ T cells from cultured PBMCs, taken from culture after CMV antigen stimulation.

Here the CDR3 reads CAWSGGADTQYF. CDR3 DNA: TGTGCCTGGAGTGGGGGAGCAGATACGCAGTATTTT. J is TRBJ2-3 and V is TRBV30; TRBD2 is a possible D gene (5 bases). There are 12 residues in the CDR3. V shed 1 base and J shed 4 bases, with 6 bases lying between them. In germline, CDR1 is GTSNPN, CDR2 SVGIG (reference sequence).